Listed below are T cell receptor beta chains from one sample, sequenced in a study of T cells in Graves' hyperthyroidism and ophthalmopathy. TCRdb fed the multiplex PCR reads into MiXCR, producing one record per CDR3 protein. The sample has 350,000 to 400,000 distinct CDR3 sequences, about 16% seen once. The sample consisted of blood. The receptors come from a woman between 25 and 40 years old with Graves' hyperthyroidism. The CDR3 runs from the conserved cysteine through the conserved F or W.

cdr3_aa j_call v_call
CASSIPPGLAGDRSIGELFF TRBJ2-2 TRBV19
CSATGTGGWNEQFF TRBJ2-1 TRBV20-1
CASSMTSGPYNEQYF - TRBV7-2
CSARDVGRDQPQHF TRBJ1-5 TRBV20-1
CASFRGMGQETQYF TRBJ2-5 TRBV6-1
CASSLEWSSDEQFF TRBJ2-1 TRBV7-9
CASSQRQANIGELFF TRBJ2-2 TRBV5-1
CASNGQGMWTF TRBJ1-2 TRBV6-1
CASRVDRGSGYEQYF TRBJ2-7 TRBV28
CASSLEGLYGYTF TRBJ1-2 TRBV12-3/TRBV12-4
CASSLRTGGDETQYF TRBJ2-5 TRBV28
CATLGPNTEAFF TRBJ1-1 TRBV10-3
CASSLIRDSMNTEAFF TRBJ1-1 TRBV18
CASSESAARGGELFF TRBJ2-2 TRBV2
CASSPTLVASEYNEQFF TRBJ2-1 TRBV18
CASSSGSRETQYF TRBJ2-5 TRBV27
CASSRTSGSNTQYF TRBJ2-3 TRBV7-7
CASSISGRADTQYF TRBJ2-3 TRBV2
CASSLGVVTEETQYF TRBJ2-5 TRBV28
CASSESSVLNTEAFF TRBJ1-1 TRBV10-1
CASSYAVSDTEAFF TRBJ1-1 TRBV6-1
CASSLRGGADNEQFF TRBJ2-1 TRBV28
CASIQDQNTEAFF TRBJ1-1 TRBV25-1
CSARDGGRVTDTQYF TRBJ2-3 TRBV20-1
CASGLVLAGTGELFF TRBJ2-2 TRBV12-5
CASSPGADSGANVLTF TRBJ2-6 TRBV18
CSVSAGGPETQYF TRBJ2-5 TRBV29-1
CASSDWGGSETQYF TRBJ2-5 TRBV10-2
CASSLYFSAGADTEAFF TRBJ1-1 TRBV5-5
CAGGQMNTEAFF TRBJ1-1 TRBV30
CSVERGPGELFF TRBJ2-2 TRBV29-1
CASTQQDASSGANVLTF TRBJ2-6 TRBV6-1
CASSLPGTDFTYNEQSF TRBJ2-1 TRBV5-1
CSAEPSGAGDTQYF TRBJ2-3 TRBV20-1
CASSLTLAGGSDTQYF TRBJ2-3 TRBV28
CASSFMTRRNSDNEQFF TRBJ2-1 TRBV7-9
CASSQDSISEHTGELFF TRBJ2-2 TRBV4-1
CASSLAWTGGTDTQYF TRBJ2-3 TRBV5-6
CSVEDPSGVNQETQYF TRBJ2-5 TRBV29-1
CASSPNKKLRETQYF TRBJ2-5 TRBV18
CASSLMWGQGGEKLFF TRBJ1-4 TRBV5-8
CASRPSGGRNYGYTF TRBJ1-2 TRBV12-3/TRBV12-4
CASSLGEGPSGQPQHF TRBJ1-5 TRBV12-3/TRBV12-4
CASSLGYRDRGQETQYF TRBJ2-5 TRBV7-9
CASSMTGTGVYEQYF TRBJ2-7 TRBV11-2
CASSYQGVTEAFF TRBJ1-1 TRBV7-2
CASSRGGRTNEQFF TRBJ2-1 TRBV3-1
CASSEQGLATGELFF TRBJ2-2 TRBV27